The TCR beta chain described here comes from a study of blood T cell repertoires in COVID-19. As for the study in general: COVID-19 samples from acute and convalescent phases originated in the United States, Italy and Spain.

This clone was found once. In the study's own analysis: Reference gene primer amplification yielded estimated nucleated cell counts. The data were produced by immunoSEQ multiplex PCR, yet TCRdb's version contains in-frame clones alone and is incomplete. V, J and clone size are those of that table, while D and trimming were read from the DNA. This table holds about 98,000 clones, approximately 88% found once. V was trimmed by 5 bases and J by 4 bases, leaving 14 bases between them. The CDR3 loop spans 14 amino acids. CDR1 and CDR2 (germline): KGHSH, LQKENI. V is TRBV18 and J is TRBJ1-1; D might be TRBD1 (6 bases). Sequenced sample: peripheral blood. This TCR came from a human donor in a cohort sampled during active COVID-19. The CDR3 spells CASSSFAGATEAFF. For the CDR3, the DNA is TGTGCCAGCTCATCCTTTGCAGGGGCCACTGAAGCTTTCTTT. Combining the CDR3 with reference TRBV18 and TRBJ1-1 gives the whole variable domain NAGVMQNPRHLVRRRGQEARLRCSPMKGHSHVYWYRQLPEEGLKFMVYLQKENIIDESGMPKERFSAEFPKEGPSILRIQQVVRGDSAAYFCASSSFAGATEAFFGQGTRLTVV.